These 8 T cell receptor beta chains were sequenced from one sample in a study of blood T cell repertoires in COVID-19. TCRdb's copy holds only in-frame clones and misses some; the assay was immunoSEQ multiplex PCR. The sample has 200,000 to 300,000 clones; approximately 86% are singletons. The sequencing input was peripheral blood. The receptors originated from a man aged 25-40 years with active or convalescent COVID-19.

The chain joins TRBV7-8 to TRBJ2-3; possibly TRBD1 for D (5 bases). Trimming took off 5 bases at V and 0 bases at J, with 12 bases between the two ends. CDR1 SGHVS and CDR2 FQNEAQ come from the germline V gene. This CDR3 has 15 residues. Here the CDR3 DNA reads TGTGCCAGCAGCCCAACAGGATCTAGCACAGATACGCAGTATTTT. It is translated as CASSPTGSSTDTQYF.

The J gene is TRBJ1-2, the V gene TRBV5-5; maybe TRBD1 (6 bases). The CDR3 consists of 12 residues. From germline, CDR1 is SGHKS and CDR2 YYEKEE (reference sequence). The V end lost 4 bases, the J end lost 14 bases, and 18 bases lay between the germline ends. CDR3 loop: CASSRETGLRTF. The CDR3 DNA sequence: TGTGCCAGCAGCAGAGAGACAGGTTTAAGGACCTTC.

The rearrangement uses TRBV5-1 and TRBJ2-7, with 9 bases matching TRBD1. The CDR3 length is 14 residues. Trimming removed 4 bases from V and 5 bases from J; junction bases left unmatched: 7. Germline CDR1 SGHRS, CDR2 YFSETQ. The CDR3 here is CASSQGQGVNEQYF. The CDR3 DNA sequence: TGCGCCAGCAGCCAGGGACAGGGTGTGAACGAGCAGTACTTC.

This chain connects TRBV2 to TRBJ1-2; 7 bases fit TRBD1. V gave up 6 bases and J gave up 4 bases; unmatched junction bases: 14. Germline CDR1 is SNHLY and CDR2 is FYNNEI. The CDR3 totals 16 residues. The chain's CDR3 is CASRASRDRVFYGYTF. The CDR3 bases are TGTGCCAGCAGGGCATCTAGAGACAGGGTGTTCTATGGCTACACCTTC.

The V call is TRBV7-8, the J call TRBJ1-2; tentatively, D is TRBD1 (6 bases). The length of the CDR3 is 15 residues. Trimming shortened V by 5 bases and J by 6 bases, and 19 bases separated the two germline ends. Germline CDR1 and CDR2: SGHVS and FQNEAQ. CDR3 nucleotide sequence: TGTGCCAGCAGCCAAACAGGGATTATAGTAGATGGCTACACCTTC. It specifies CASSQTGIIVDGYTF.

The CDR3 coding sequence is TGTGCCAGCTCACCACTGGGCGGGGGGGCCAATGAGCAGTTCTTC. Its translation: CASSPLGGGANEQFF. The chain links TRBV18 to TRBJ2-1, with 9 bases that match TRBD2. CDR1 is KGHSH, CDR2 LQKENI, per germline. CDR3 length: 15 residues. V was clipped by 1 base and J by 6 bases; unmatched bases: 4.

The V and J genes are TRBV11-2 and TRBJ2-5, with TRBD2 identical over 11 bases. This CDR3 region has 18 residues. V shed 4 bases, J shed 1 base, and the junction held 11 bases outside the gene matches. Germline values: CDR1 SGHAT, CDR2 FQNNGV. CDR3 in amino acids: CASSSGGGLAAGQETQYF. CDR3 coding DNA: TGTGCCAGCAGCTCCGGAGGGGGACTAGCGGCGGGCCAAGAGACCCAGTACTTC.

This clone appeared a few times. This chain connects TRBV5-6 to TRBJ2-7, with D possibly TRBD2 on 5 matching bases. V gave up 3 bases and J gave up 1 base, with 11 bases separating them. Germline loops: CDR1 SGHDT, CDR2 YYEEEE. CDR3 size: 14 residues. The CDR3 sequence is CASSSGIPSYEQYF. The CDR3 nucleotides read TGTGCCAGCAGCTCCGGGATCCCATCCTACGAGCAGTACTTC.